These 30 T cell receptor beta chains were all obtained from the same sample, sequenced in a study of cytomegalovirus exposure and HLA in healthy donors. The PCR used 60 Vbeta and 13 Jbeta primers. Clones were sequenced by immunoSEQ multiplex PCR, and TCRdb holds only the in-frame ones, with some missing. Found here are about 160,000 clones, about 75% of them singletons; the top ten hold around 7%. The sequenced sample was PBMCs. These receptors were obtained from a male donor in good health and CMV-seropositive.

In this sample, this clone turned up once. The chain couples TRBV10-3 to TRBJ2-7; maybe TRBD1 (5 bases). The V gene's germline CDR1 is ENHRY and CDR2 SYGVKD. The V and J ends lost 0 bases and 2 bases respectively, with 5 bases between them. There are 13 residues in the CDR3. In DNA, the CDR3 is TGTGCCATCAGTGAGTCGACAGCCTACGAGCAGTACTTC. Translating gives CAISESTAYEQYF.

This clone was seen just once. The chain employs TRBV5-6 and TRBJ2-3, with D perhaps TRBD2 (6 bases). There are 12 residues in the CDR3. V gave up 9 bases and J gave up 4 bases, with 12 bases separating them. Germline V gene sequence: CDR1 SGHDT, CDR2 YYEEEE. Written as DNA, the CDR3 is TGTGCCAACACCTGGGGGGCAGATACGCAGTATTTT. Translation: CANTWGADTQYF. Together with reference TRBV5-6 and TRBJ2-3, the CDR3 gives the full variable domain: DAGVTQSPTHLIKTRGQQVTLRCSPKSGHDTVSWYQQALGQGPQFIFQYYEEEERQRGNFPDRFSGHQFPNYSSELNVNALLLGDSALYLCANTWGADTQYFGPGTRLTVL.

The V gene is TRBV11-2, the J gene TRBJ2-1; 10 bases line up with TRBD1. CDR1 is SGHAT, CDR2 FQNNGV, per germline. V dropped 5 bases and J dropped 0; count of bases not matched to a gene: 4. The CDR3 totals 16 residues. The CDR3, as DNA: TGTGCCAGCAGCCCCCGGACAGGGGGCTCCTACAATGAGCAGTTCTTC. Its translation is CASSPRTGGSYNEQFF.

This chain connects TRBV2 to TRBJ2-5; 10 bases are a match to TRBD2. Losses at the gene ends were 7 bases for V and 4 bases for J; bases not matched to a gene: 3. CDR1 is SNHLY and CDR2 is FYNNEI in the germline V gene. The CDR3 is 13 residues long. The CDR3 DNA reads as TGTGCCAGCACGGGACTAGCGAGAGAGACCCAGTACTTC. Residues: CASTGLARETQYF.

The chain combines TRBV2 with TRBJ1-1; 12 bases agree with TRBD1. CDR3 length: 16 amino acids. After removal of 9 bases from V and 7 bases from J, the junction contained 15 bases not matched to a gene. Germline assignment: CDR1 SNHLY and CDR2 FYNNEI. CDR3 nucleotide sequence: TGTGCCAGACAAATGGGGACAGGGGGCCCTGGGAGTGAAGCTTTCTTT. It yields the protein CARQMGTGGPGSEAFF.

V is TRBV15 and J is TRBJ2-4; a possible D gene is TRBD1 (6 bases). CDR1 and CDR2 from the germline V gene are LNHNV and YYDKDF (reference sequence). V lost 3 bases to trimming and J lost 1 base, with 22 bases between them. The CDR3 length is 19 residues. The CDR3 protein is CATSRDVQGYGRAKNIQYF. CDR3 nucleotide sequence: TGTGCCACCAGCAGGGATGTACAGGGTTACGGAAGGGCCAAAAACATTCAGTACTTC.

This chain uses TRBV5-4 with TRBJ2-3, with 9 nucleotides matching TRBD2. This CDR3 contains 17 residues. V lost 3 bases and J lost 3; bases outside the gene matches: 11. The germline V gene has CDR1 SGHNT and CDR2 YYREEE (reference sequence). The CDR3 DNA reads TGTGCCAGCAGCTGGGGGGCTAGCGGGGAGGGTACAGATACGCAGTATTTT. It encodes CASSWGASGEGTDTQYF.

The chain joins TRBV30 to TRBJ1-1, with 9 bases matching TRBD1. The CDR3 sequence is 15 residues long. Per the germline V gene, CDR1 is GTSNPN and CDR2 is SVGIG (reference sequence). V was clipped by 4 bases and J by 5 bases; unmatched bases: 11. The DNA of the CDR3 is TGTGCCTGGAACCACCCGAGACAGGGGGAAACTGAAGCTTTCTTT. Encoded protein: CAWNHPRQGETEAFF.

To note about this clone: A read error may account for a junction end that differs from germline. The J gene is TRBJ2-2, the V gene TRBV7-9; D may be TRBD2 (5 bases). Germline V CDR1 and CDR2: SEHNR, FQNEAQ (reference sequence). The CDR3 has 16 amino acids. The CDR3 region has the DNA TGTTCCAGCAGCTTATTGGGCGGGCCCAACACCGGGGAGCTGTTTTTT. This encodes CSSSLLGGPNTGELFF.

The chain links TRBV18 to TRBJ1-5, with 7 bases identical to TRBD1. Germline-derived CDR1 and CDR2 are KGHSH and LQKENI. V lost 6 bases and J lost 9; bases outside the gene matches: 8. CDR3 size: 13 residues. The DNA of the CDR3 is TGTGCCAGCTCGTTGGGACAGATGAGGCCCCAGCATTTT. This codes for CASSLGQMRPQHF.

This clone was seen only once. This sequence joins TRBV27 and TRBJ2-7, with D perhaps matching TRBD1 (5 bases). V was trimmed by 3 bases and J by 2 bases, leaving 11 bases between them. Germline-derived CDR1 and CDR2 are MNHEY and SMNVEV (reference sequence). The CDR3 runs 14 residues. The CDR3 here is CASSFGTGTYEQYF. In DNA, the CDR3 is TGTGCCAGCAGTTTCGGTACAGGTACCTACGAGCAGTACTTC.

This clone has only a few counts. The chain employs TRBV10-3 and TRBJ1-4; D call uncertain. With 5 bases removed from V and 3 bases from J, the gap between germline ends came to 13 bases. Per the germline V gene, CDR1 is ENHRY and CDR2 is SYGVKD. This CDR3 contains 15 residues. The CDR3 region has the DNA TGTGCCATCAGTTCAGGAGGGCAATCTAATGAAAAACTGTTTTTT. Its protein product is CAISSGGQSNEKLFF.

The rearrangement joins TRBV7-9 to TRBJ2-5; no firm D call. Germline V lookup: CDR1 SEHNR, CDR2 FQNEAQ (reference sequence). The CDR3 totals 12 residues. V was cut by 2 bases and J by 4 bases, with 5 bases left in between. DNA of the CDR3: TGTGCCAGCAGCTTATTTCGAGAGACCCAGTACTTC. Its protein is CASSLFRETQYF.

The chain uses TRBV5-4 and TRBJ2-5, with D maybe TRBD2 (6 bases). V dropped 2 bases and J dropped 5 bases, with 16 bases sitting between them. From germline, CDR1 is SGHNT and CDR2 YYREEE (reference sequence). The CDR3 runs to 15 residues. The CDR3 coding sequence is TGTGCCAGCAGCTTCCCGGGACCGGCGGGGGAGACCCAGTACTTC. It encodes CASSFPGPAGETQYF.

The chain is built from TRBV5-4 and TRBJ2-7, with TRBD1 identical over 8 bases. CDR3 length: 13 residues. Per germline, CDR1 SGHNT and CDR2 YYREEE (reference sequence). Trimming cost V 4 bases and J 6 bases; bases outside gene matches: 6. The CDR3 DNA follows: TGTGCCAGCAGCGGACAGGGTTTAGTCGAGCAGTACTTC. This gives the protein CASSGQGLVEQYF.

The rearrangement uses TRBV28 and TRBJ1-6; 8 bases are shared with TRBD1. V was clipped by 2 bases and J by 7 bases; unmatched bases: 7. Germline V gene lookup returns CDR1 MDHEN and CDR2 SYDVKM. The CDR3 length is 16 residues. CDR3 nucleotides: TGTGCCAGCAGTTTAATCCGGACAGGGTTAAATTCACCCCTCCACTTT. Translating gives CASSLIRTGLNSPLHF. The entire variable domain, with the rest obtained from reference TRBV28 and TRBJ1-6, is as follows: DVKVTQSSRYLVKRTGEKVFLECVQDMDHENMFWYRQDPGLGLRLIYFSYDVKMKEKGDIPEGYSVSREKKERFSLILESASTNQTSMYLCASSLIRTGLNSPLHFGNGTRLTVT.

The chain combines TRBV6-4 with TRBJ2-3, with TRBD2 identical over 7 bases. V dropped 3 bases and J dropped 0; count of bases not matched to a gene: 6. Germline assignment: CDR1 MRHNA and CDR2 SNTAGT. This CDR3 contains 16 residues. DNA for the CDR3: TGTGCCAGCAGTGAGATGAGCGGGACTAGCACAGATACGCAGTATTTT. Its translation: CASSEMSGTSTDTQYF.

The chain couples TRBV9 to TRBJ1-2, with 9 bases lining up with TRBD1. Trimming removed 4 bases from V and 8 bases from J; junction bases left unmatched: 9. Germline V gene data show CDR1 as SGDLS and CDR2 as YYNGEE. The CDR3 extends over 14 amino acids. CDR3 sequence: CASSPGTGIAGYTF. In DNA form, the CDR3 reads TGTGCCAGCAGCCCAGGGACAGGGATCGCGGGCTACACCTTC.

This clone was observed once. V usage is TRBV6-1 and J usage is TRBJ1-1; weak D call: TRBD1 (6 bases). Trimming shortened V by 6 bases and J by 1 base, and 9 bases separated the two germline ends. Germline CDR1 is MNHNS and CDR2 is SASEGT. The length of the CDR3 is 13 residues. CDR3 loop: CASREQGNTEAFF. DNA of the CDR3: TGTGCCAGCAGGGAACAGGGGAACACTGAAGCTTTCTTT.

The chain uses TRBV6-5 and TRBJ2-7; D remains unclear. V was pared by 6 bases and J by 0 bases, with 6 bases between. The V gene's germline CDR1 is MNHEY and CDR2 SVGAGI. The length of the CDR3 is 12 residues. CDR3 DNA sequence: TGTGCCAGCAGCCGGAGCTCCTACGAGCAGTACTTC. The encoded protein is CASSRSSYEQYF.

The rearrangement links TRBV27 to TRBJ2-2; D not certain. Germline loops: CDR1 MNHEY, CDR2 SMNVEV (reference sequence). Trimming shortened V by 7 bases and J by 1 base, and 4 bases separated the two germline ends. This CDR3 region has 12 residues. CDR3: CASIKNTGELFF. As DNA, the CDR3 is TGTGCCAGCATAAAGAACACCGGGGAGCTGTTTTTT.

As DNA, the CDR3 is TGTGCCAGTAGTACAGGGGAAGGTTACAATGAGCAGTTCTTC. Its protein is CASSTGEGYNEQFF. The genes are TRBV19 and TRBJ2-1, with TRBD1 as a possible D gene (6 bases). The V and J ends lost 4 bases and 4 bases respectively, with 11 bases between them. The germline V gene has CDR1 LNHDA and CDR2 SQIVND (reference sequence). The CDR3 loop spans 14 amino acids.

The chain couples TRBV5-1 to TRBJ2-7; 12 bases agree with TRBD1. Germline loops: CDR1 SGHRS, CDR2 YFSETQ. CDR3 length equals 19 residues. With 6 bases clipped from V and 1 base from J, the junction kept 17 bases outside the gene matches. The CDR3 DNA follows: TGCGCCAGCACGGATCGGGACAGGGGGCTCTTTAAGGGGTCCTACGAGCAGTACTTC. Its protein product is CASTDRDRGLFKGSYEQYF.

The chain couples TRBV7-8 to TRBJ2-7; D is uncertain. V lost 2 bases, J lost 7 bases, and 6 bases lay in between. The CDR3 sequence is 11 residues long. Germline assignment: CDR1 SGHVS and CDR2 FQNEAQ. This chain's CDR3 is CASSLTVEQYF. CDR3 DNA sequence: TGTGCCAGCAGCTTAACGGTTGAGCAGTACTTC.

Written as DNA, the CDR3 is TGTGCCAGCAGTACGGGACAGGGGGAGAGGAATGAGCAGTTCTTC. Its translation is CASSTGQGERNEQFF. V gene TRBV6-1 combines with J gene TRBJ2-1, with TRBD1 matching over 11 bases. CDR1 is MNHNS and CDR2 is SASEGT in the germline V gene. The junction had 7 bases not matched to a gene; V was cut back by 5 bases and J by 7 bases. This CDR3 contains 15 residues.

DNA for the CDR3: TGTGCCAGCAGCCCAGGGGAAAGCTATGGCTACACCTTC. Translated: CASSPGESYGYTF. This chain connects TRBV7-9 to TRBJ1-2; a weak D match, TRBD1 (6 bases). CDR1 is SEHNR, CDR2 FQNEAQ, per germline (reference sequence). Deletions cut 5 bases from V and 4 bases from J, with 11 bases between. This CDR3 has 13 amino acids.

The chain has TRBV19 and TRBJ1-5; D gene ambiguous. Between the trimmed V and J ends, which lost 1 base and 3 bases, there was a span of 7 bases. Germline V gene lookup returns CDR1 LNHDA and CDR2 SQIVND (reference sequence). CDR3 length: 14 residues. The CDR3 nucleotides read TGTGCCAGTAGTATAGCCCCCTACAATCAGCCCCAGCATTTT. This codes for CASSIAPYNQPQHF.

CDR3 loop: CASSLTTGKAFF. CDR3 nucleotides: TGCGCCAGCAGCCTAACGACAGGGAAAGCTTTCTTT. The chain recombines TRBV4-1 with TRBJ1-1; 7 bases map to TRBD1. The CDR3 has 12 residues. Looked up from germline, CDR1 is MGHRA and CDR2 is YSYEKL. The ends lost 4 bases at V and 9 bases at J; junction bases unmatched: 5.

The rearrangement links TRBV5-4 to TRBJ2-5, with 11 nucleotides matching TRBD2. Germline CDR1 and CDR2: SGHNT and YYREEE (reference sequence). The CDR3 runs 17 residues. Trimming cost V 1 base and J 5 bases; bases outside gene matches: 10. The CDR3 sequence: CASSLPGLAGGPETQYF. DNA for the CDR3: TGTGCCAGCAGCTTGCCCGGGTTAGCGGGGGGGCCGGAGACCCAGTACTTC.

This rearrangement joins TRBV5-4 to TRBJ2-1, with TRBD1 matching over 7 bases. The CDR3 is 15 residues long. The ends lost 2 bases at V and 2 bases at J; junction bases unmatched: 4. Germline V gene lookup returns CDR1 SGHNT and CDR2 YYREEE (reference sequence). CDR3 in amino acids: CASSFGTVTYNEQFF. CDR3 sequence (DNA): TGTGCCAGCAGCTTTGGGACAGTTACCTACAATGAGCAGTTCTTC.